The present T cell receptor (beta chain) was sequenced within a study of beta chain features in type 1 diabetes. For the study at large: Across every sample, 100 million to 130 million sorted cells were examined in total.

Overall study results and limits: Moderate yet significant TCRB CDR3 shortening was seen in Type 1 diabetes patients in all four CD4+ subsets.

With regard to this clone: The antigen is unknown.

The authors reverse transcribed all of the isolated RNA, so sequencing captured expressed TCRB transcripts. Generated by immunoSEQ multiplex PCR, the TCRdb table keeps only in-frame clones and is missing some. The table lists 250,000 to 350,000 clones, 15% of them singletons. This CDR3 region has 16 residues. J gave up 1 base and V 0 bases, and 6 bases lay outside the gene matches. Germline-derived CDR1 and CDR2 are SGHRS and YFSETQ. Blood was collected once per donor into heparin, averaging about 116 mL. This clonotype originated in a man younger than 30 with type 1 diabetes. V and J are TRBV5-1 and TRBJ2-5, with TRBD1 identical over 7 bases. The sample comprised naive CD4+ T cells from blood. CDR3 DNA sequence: TGCGCCAGCAGCTTGGCGGGTTCAGGGGGCCAAGAGACCCAGTACTTC. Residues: CASSLAGSGGQETQYF. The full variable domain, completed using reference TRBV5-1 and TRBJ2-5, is KAGVTQTPRYLIKTRGQQVTLSCSPISGHRSVSWYQQTPGQGLQFLFEYFSETQRNKGNFPGRFSGRQFSNSRSEMNVSTLELGDSALYLCASSLAGSGGQETQYFGPGTRLLVL.